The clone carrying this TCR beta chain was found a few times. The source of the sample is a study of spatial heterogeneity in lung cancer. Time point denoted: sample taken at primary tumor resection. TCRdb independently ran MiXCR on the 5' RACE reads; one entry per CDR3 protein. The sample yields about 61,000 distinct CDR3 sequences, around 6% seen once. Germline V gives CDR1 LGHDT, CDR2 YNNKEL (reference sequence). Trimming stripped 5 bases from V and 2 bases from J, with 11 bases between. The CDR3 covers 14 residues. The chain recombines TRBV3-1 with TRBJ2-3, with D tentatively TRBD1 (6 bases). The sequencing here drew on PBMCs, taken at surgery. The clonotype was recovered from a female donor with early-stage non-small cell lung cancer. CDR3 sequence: CASSLDRDTDTQYF. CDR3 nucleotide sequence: TGTGCCAGCAGCTTGGACAGAGACACAGATACGCAGTATTTT.